The 14 T cell receptor beta chains in this list originate from one sample, sequenced in a study of T cells in Graves' hyperthyroidism and ophthalmopathy. There were TCR beta CDR3 regions amplified from RNA transcripts. First-round RT-PCR targeting the TCR CDR3 was performed with the HTBI primer set. TCRdb processed the multiplex PCR reads anew with MiXCR; each CDR3 protein has one entry. The data show 660,000 or so distinct CDR3 sequences, around 21% seen once. The sequencing input was blood. Receptor source: a man aged 30 to 45 with Graves' ophthalmopathy.

This clonotype came up a few times. The CDR3, as DNA: TGCGCCAGCAGCTCAAAGGATTTATACTATAGCGGGAGGTACACCGGGGAGCTGTTTTTT. Translation: CASSSKDLYYSGRYTGELFF. V is TRBV5-1 and J is TRBJ2-2; 10 bases are a match to TRBD2. Germline lookup yields CDR1 SGHRS and CDR2 YFSETQ. The CDR3 loop spans 20 amino acids. J was trimmed by 3 bases and V by 3 bases; bases with no gene match: 17.

Details on this clonotype: At one of its ends the junction is not consistent with the germline gene, which may arise from a read error. The rearrangement links TRBV5-1 to TRBJ2-4; TRBD1 matches at 8 bases. The germline V gene encodes CDR1 SGHRS and CDR2 YFSETQ. The CDR3 loop spans 15 amino acids. The CDR3 nucleotides read TGTGCCAGCAGCACGCAGGGGGCAGCCAAAAACATTCAGTACTTC. Translated, it gives CASSTQGAAKNIQYF. Together with reference TRBV5-1 and TRBJ2-4, the CDR3 gives the full variable domain: KAGVTQTPRYLIKTRGQQVTLSCSPISGHRSVSWYQQTPGQGLQFLFEYFSETQRNKGNFPGRFSGRQFSNSRSEMNVSTLELGDSALYLCASSTQGAAKNIQYFGAGTRLSVL.

V and J are TRBV5-1 and TRBJ2-2; D not resolved. V shed 3 bases and J shed 2 bases, with 14 bases lying between them. Germline assignment: CDR1 SGHRS and CDR2 YFSETQ. The CDR3 spans 16 residues. CDR3 protein: CASSSIRDLNTGELFF. CDR3 bases: TGCGCCAGCAGCTCTATCCGAGACCTAAACACCGGGGAGCTGTTTTTT.

Points on this clonotype: Being one base from a much bigger clone, this may be a read error. V is TRBV30 and J is TRBJ1-1, with D hard to call. CDR3 length: 11 amino acids. The germline V gene encodes CDR1 GTSNPN and CDR2 SVGIG (reference sequence). CDR3 DNA sequence: TGTGGCTGGAGTAGCCTATTCGAAGCTTTCTTT. This sequence encodes CGWSSLFEAFF.

This clonotype has at least ten counts. J is TRBJ2-3 and V is TRBV24-1, with a weak D call TRBD2 (5 bases). The V end was cut by 6 bases, the J end by 5 bases, with 20 bases between. Germline CDR1 reads KGHDR; CDR2 reads SFDVKD. The CDR3 contains 16 residues. The CDR3 region is CATSPTRGRGGDTQYF. The CDR3 bases are TGTGCCACCAGTCCCACTAGAGGGAGAGGAGGAGATACGCAGTATTTT.

This clonotype was seen a handful of times. The chain links TRBV5-4 to TRBJ1-2; TRBD1 is a possible D gene (5 bases). The CDR3 length is 13 residues. V was cut by 2 bases and J by 9 bases, with 14 bases left in between. Germline-derived CDR1 and CDR2 are SGHNT and YYREEE (reference sequence). For the CDR3, the DNA is TGTGCCAGCAGCTTACGAGGGACGACGAGCTACACCTTC. Translation: CASSLRGTTSYTF. The whole variable domain, filled in from reference TRBV5-4 and TRBJ1-2, reads ETGVTQSPTHLIKTRGQQVTLRCSSQSGHNTVSWYQQALGQGPQFIFQYYREEENGRGNFPPRFSGLQFPNYSSELNVNALELDDSALYLCASSLRGTTSYTFGSGTRLTVV.

Comment on this clonotype: Sequence at one end of the junction differs from germline and may be a read error. The chain joins TRBV6-1 to TRBJ2-1; 7 bases match TRBD1. Per germline, CDR1 MNHNS and CDR2 SASEGT. CDR3 length equals 12 residues. CDR3 sequence (DNA): TGTGCCATCAGTGCAGGGGGAGATGAGCAGTTCTTC. It is translated as CAISAGGDEQFF.

Many counts were recorded for this clonotype. J is TRBJ2-5 and V is TRBV2, with a tentative D call TRBD1 (5 bases). V lost 8 bases, J lost 7 bases, and 11 bases lay in between. This CDR3 is 11 amino acids long. In germline, CDR1 is SNHLY, CDR2 FYNNEI. The CDR3: CASLGAATQYF. The CDR3 bases are TGTGCCAGCCTAGGGGCAGCGACCCAGTACTTC.

Only a few counts were recorded for this clonotype. The chain couples TRBV30 to TRBJ1-1; D gene uncertain. Germline V lookup: CDR1 GTSNPN, CDR2 SVGIG (reference sequence). Deletions cut 5 bases from V and 5 bases from J, with 6 bases between. The CDR3 is made up of 10 amino acids. The DNA of the CDR3 is TGTGCCTGGGGTAATACTGAAGCTTTCTTT. Residues: CAWGNTEAFF.

The rearrangement joins TRBV6-2 or TRBV6-3 to TRBJ1-1; no reliable D call. Germline-derived CDR1 and CDR2 are MNHEY and SVGEGT. This CDR3 is 13 amino acids long. The V gene lost 0 bases and the J gene lost 3 bases, with 5 bases spanning the gap. This chain's CDR3 is CASSYSPYTEAFF. As DNA, the CDR3 is TGTGCCAGCAGTTACTCGCCATACACTGAAGCTTTCTTT.

J is TRBJ1-2 and V is TRBV4-1; D possibly corresponds to TRBD1 (5 bases). The length of the CDR3 is 15 residues. Germline CDR1 MGHRA, CDR2 YSYEKL. V was shortened by 1 base and J by 3 bases, with 12 bases between the two germline ends. CDR3 region: CASSQVTIGDYGYTF. DNA of the CDR3: TGCGCCAGCAGCCAAGTCACCATAGGGGACTATGGCTACACCTTC.

This chain uses TRBV28 with TRBJ2-1, with D unclear. Trimming stripped 5 bases from V and 10 bases from J, with 15 bases between. The germline CDR1 and CDR2 sequences are MDHEN and SYDVKM. This CDR3 is 13 amino acids long. The chain's CDR3 is CASSPTLGGEQFF. Here the CDR3 DNA reads TGTGCCAGCAGTCCGACCCTAGGTGGGGAGCAGTTCTTC.

This clonotype showed up just a few times. The rearrangement uses TRBV7-2 and TRBJ1-2, with TRBD1 matching over 7 bases. Germline V gene lookup returns CDR1 SGHTA and CDR2 FQGNSA. The trim removed 5 bases at V and 4 bases at J, leaving 7 bases unmatched. The CDR3 sequence is 14 residues long. The CDR3: CASSPSGQVYGYTF. The DNA for the CDR3 is TGTGCCAGCAGCCCATCCGGACAGGTCTATGGCTACACCTTC.

This clonotype was seen a handful of times. The gene calls are TRBV29-1 and TRBJ2-3, with 13 bases identical to TRBD2. The CDR3 is 17 residues long. V dropped 4 bases and J dropped 0; count of bases not matched to a gene: 7. Germline CDR1 reads SQVTM; CDR2 reads ANQGSEA. CDR3 in DNA: TGCAGCGTTGGACTAGCGGGAGGCCACGCTAGCACAGATACGCAGTATTTT. It codes for CSVGLAGGHASTDTQYF.